Below, 14 T cell receptor beta chains from the same sample are listed, as sequenced in a study of CD4 T cells in relation to SARS-CoV-2 and coronaviruses. No antigens are known for them. Before the COVID-19 pandemic, during about 2011-2019, CD4+ T cells were taken from unexposed donors. After less than 11 days of culture, CD4+ T cells were isolated. This table comes from immunoSEQ multiplex PCR, and its TCRdb copy is limited to in-frame clones, with some not included. The sample includes about 26,000 clones, 73% of them seen just once. The specimen sequenced was CD4+ T cells from PBMCs, cultured in vitro. The source of these receptors is a human donor in good health.

This clone was seen a few times. V gene TRBV6-1 combines with J gene TRBJ1-5; D is perhaps TRBD1 (5 bases). Germline assignment: CDR1 MNHNS and CDR2 SASEGT. This CDR3 spans 13 amino acids. The V end lost 6 bases, the J end lost 4 bases, and 10 bases lay between the germline ends. Here the CDR3 reads CASSPQGNQPQHF. The CDR3 nucleotides read TGTGCCAGCAGCCCCCAGGGAAATCAGCCCCAGCATTTT.

This clone came up once. CDR3 loop: CAISESPGLGLPGTSYNEQFF. CDR3 DNA sequence: TGTGCCATCAGTGAGTCGCCCGGGTTAGGCCTTCCCGGGACTAGTTACAATGAGCAGTTCTTC. The gene calls are TRBV10-3 and TRBJ2-1; TRBD2 aligns across 8 bases. Germline lookup yields CDR1 ENHRY and CDR2 SYGVKD. V shed 0 bases and J 4 bases; nucleotides not matched to a gene: 20. The CDR3 runs 21 residues.

This chain joins TRBV19 and TRBJ2-7; 9 bases map to TRBD1. CDR3 length equals 15 residues. V was pared by 3 bases and J by 1 base, with 4 bases of the junction left unmatched. Germline loops: CDR1 LNHDA, CDR2 SQIVND (reference sequence). CDR3 in DNA: TGTGCCAGTAGTATTGGGGGGACAGGGTCCTACGAGCAGTACTTC. This codes for CASSIGGTGSYEQYF. Together with reference TRBV19 and TRBJ2-7, the CDR3 gives the full variable domain: DGGITQSPKYLFRKEGQNVTLSCEQNLNHDAMYWYRQDPGQGLRLIYYSQIVNDFQKGDIAEGYSVSREKKESFPLTVTSAQKNPTAFYLCASSIGGTGSYEQYFGPGTRLTVT.

V usage is TRBV6-5 and J usage is TRBJ1-5; 7 bases match TRBD1. The CDR3 contains 14 residues. Germline lookup yields CDR1 MNHEY and CDR2 SVGAGI. With 5 bases clipped from V and 5 bases from J, the junction kept 6 bases outside the gene matches. The CDR3 region has the DNA TGTGCCAGCAGTCTTCGGGACAGACATCAGCCCCAGCATTTT. Its protein product is CASSLRDRHQPQHF.

This clone was observed a few times. The rearrangement joins TRBV6-6 to TRBJ2-2; 9 bases fit TRBD1. Germline CDR1 MNHNY, CDR2 SVGAGI (reference sequence). V lost 0 bases to trimming and J lost 6 bases; unmatched junction nucleotides: 5. The CDR3 runs 16 residues. CDR3 protein: CASSYSRTGVAGELFF. CDR3 DNA sequence: TGTGCCAGCAGTTACTCCCGGACAGGGGTCGCCGGGGAGCTGTTTTTT.

The chain has TRBV6-5 and TRBJ1-2; D not resolved. Trimming cost V 6 bases and J 4 bases, with 12 bases left between them. The germline V gene has CDR1 MNHEY and CDR2 SVGAGI. CDR3 length: 13 residues. CDR3 amino acids: CASRGGRVYGYTF. CDR3 coding DNA: TGTGCCAGCAGGGGAGGAAGGGTCTATGGCTACACCTTC.

The V gene is TRBV5-1, the J gene TRBJ2-7; D assignment may be TRBD1 or TRBD2 (5 bases each). V lost 6 bases to trimming and J lost 0 bases, with 22 bases between them. The V gene's germline CDR1 is SGHRS and CDR2 YFSETQ. The CDR3 totals 17 residues. CDR3 amino acids: CASTLGDRPSHSYEQYF. The CDR3 DNA reads TGCGCCAGCACCCTAGGGGACCGCCCCTCTCACTCCTACGAGCAGTACTTC.

This clone has only a few counts. The gene calls are TRBV7-2 and TRBJ1-5; the D is unclear. The V end was cut by 2 bases, the J end by 0 bases, with 5 bases between. CDR1 is SGHTA, CDR2 FQGNSA, per germline. The CDR3 consists of 14 residues. CDR3: CASSLMGSNQPQHF. In DNA, the CDR3 is TGTGCCAGCAGCTTAATGGGTAGCAATCAGCCCCAGCATTTT.

This clone has just a few counts. V gene TRBV5-1 combines with J gene TRBJ1-3; no definite D call. Trimming took 0 bases from V and 0 from J, leaving 7 bases between them. Germline V gives CDR1 SGHRS, CDR2 YFSETQ. This CDR3 has 15 amino acids. CDR3 sequence (DNA): TGCGCCAGCAGCTTGGGAGCGCACTCTGGAAACACCATATATTTT. Protein sequence: CASSLGAHSGNTIYF. Complete variable domain (other parts from reference TRBV5-1 and TRBJ1-3): KAGVTQTPRYLIKTRGQQVTLSCSPISGHRSVSWYQQTPGQGLQFLFEYFSETQRNKGNFPGRFSGRQFSNSRSEMNVSTLELGDSALYLCASSLGAHSGNTIYFGEGSWLTVV.

CDR3 nucleotide sequence: TGTGCCAGCAGCCGTTGGACAGGGAACACCGGGGAGCTGTTTTTT. Translation: CASSRWTGNTGELFF. The chain has TRBV7-3 and TRBJ2-2; 7 bases are a match to TRBD1. This CDR3 has 15 amino acids. Germline loops: CDR1 SGHTA, CDR2 FQGTGA. J was trimmed by 1 base and V by 5 bases; bases with no gene match: 4.

This clone has a handful of counts. Other DNA sequences of this sample code for an identical CDR3. The chain is built from TRBV7-2 and TRBJ2-6; tentatively, D is TRBD1 or TRBD2 (5 bases each). CDR1 and CDR2 (germline): SGHTA, FQGNSA. V shed 5 bases and J shed 0 bases, with 14 bases lying between them. This CDR3 contains 17 residues. For the CDR3, the DNA is TGTGCCAGCAGCCTACGGGGCGCCTCCTCTGGGGCCAACGTCCTGACTTTC. Its translation: CASSLRGASSGANVLTF.

The chain carries TRBV18 and TRBJ2-1, with TRBD2 identical over 9 bases. This CDR3 is built from 15 residues. The germline V gene has CDR1 KGHSH and CDR2 LQKENI. V gave up 3 bases and J gave up 4 bases; unmatched junction bases: 4. The CDR3 sequence: CASSPREGLYNEQFF. In DNA form, the CDR3 reads TGTGCCAGCTCACCGCGGGAGGGCTTATACAATGAGCAGTTCTTC.

This clone was observed a handful of times. The chain employs TRBV5-6 and TRBJ1-6; D gene uncertain. The CDR3 runs to 13 residues. Germline V gene sequence: CDR1 SGHDT, CDR2 YYEEEE. Between the trimmed V and J ends, which lost 4 bases and 8 bases, there was a span of 10 bases. CDR3 residues: CASSLELDSPLHF. The CDR3 nucleotides are TGTGCCAGCAGCCTAGAGTTGGATTCACCCCTCCACTTT. Together with reference TRBV5-6 and TRBJ1-6, the CDR3 gives the full variable domain: DAGVTQSPTHLIKTRGQQVTLRCSPKSGHDTVSWYQQALGQGPQFIFQYYEEEERQRGNFPDRFSGHQFPNYSSELNVNALLLGDSALYLCASSLELDSPLHFGNGTRLTVT.

This clone was detected once. V usage is TRBV25-1 and J usage is TRBJ1-1; tentative D call: TRBD1 (6 bases). Trimming removed 5 bases at V and 2 bases at J, with 15 bases between. This CDR3 has 15 residues. Germline V CDR1 and CDR2: MGHDK, SYGVNS. The CDR3 here is CASSLQGTPNTEAFF. The DNA of the CDR3 is TGTGCCAGCAGTCTCCAGGGGACCCCAAACACTGAAGCTTTCTTT.